This paragraph covers one TCR beta chain sequence. The sample comes from a study of control samples from healthy donors and cancer patients. The trim removed 8 bases at V and 7 bases at J, leaving 7 bases unmatched. The CDR3 runs to 13 residues. Germline CDR1 reads MDHEN; CDR2 reads SYDVKM. Profiling relied on immunoSEQ multiplex PCR, and the TCRdb table lists in-frame clones only, not all of them. The repertoire has some 87,000 clones, 91% of them found once; the top ten carry 15% to 17%. The receptor was derived from a man younger than 45 in good health. V is TRBV28 and J is TRBJ2-1; 8 bases are shared with TRBD2. Material: blood. In DNA form, the CDR3 reads TGTGCCAGCGGACGGGGGGGCAAGAATGAGCAGTTCTTC. Protein: CASGRGGKNEQFF.